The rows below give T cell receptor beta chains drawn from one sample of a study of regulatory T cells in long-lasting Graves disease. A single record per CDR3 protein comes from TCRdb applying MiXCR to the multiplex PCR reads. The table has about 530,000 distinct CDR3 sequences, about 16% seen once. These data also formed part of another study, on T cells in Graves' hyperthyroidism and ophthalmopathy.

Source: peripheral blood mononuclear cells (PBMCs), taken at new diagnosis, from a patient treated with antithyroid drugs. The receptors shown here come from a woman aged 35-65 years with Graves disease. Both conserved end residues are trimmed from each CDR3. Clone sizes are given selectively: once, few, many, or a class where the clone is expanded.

ASSQDGGQYEQY	TRBV3-1	TRBJ2-7	many
ASSKAQNNEQF	TRBV2	TRBJ2-1	few
ASLVINEQF	TRBV28	TRBJ2-1	.
SVGFRVGEQY	TRBV29-1	TRBJ2-7	many
ASSRTGTWNTIY	TRBV3-1	TRBJ1-3	few
SVAGTSYGTGELF	TRBV29-1	TRBJ2-2	few
SASGEGWGSFNEKLF	TRBV20-1	TRBJ1-4	.
ASSYSGVQSNQPQH	TRBV6-2/TRBV6-3	TRBJ1-5	.
ASSYVADRAWGEQY	TRBV6-5	TRBJ2-7	many
ASSSSIPNTEAF	TRBV12-3/TRBV12-4	TRBJ1-1	.
SARFWASGGAPDTQY	TRBV20-1	TRBJ2-3	.